The present T cell receptor (beta chain) was sequenced within a study of cytomegalovirus exposure and HLA in healthy donors. Concerning this clone itself: Its antigen is not known.

The PCR had 60 Vbeta and 13 Jbeta primers. Generated by immunoSEQ multiplex PCR, the TCRdb table keeps only in-frame clones and is missing some. The sample lists 140,000 to 150,000 clones, 70% to 80% occurring once. Germline loops: CDR1 MNHEY, CDR2 SMNVEV (reference sequence). The CDR3 runs 12 residues. The V end was cut by 3 bases, the J end by 6 bases, with 8 bases between. Findings and caveats of the study: The authors listed 150 to 200 TCR beta chains as cytomegalovirus-associated.

The source of this sequence is a young woman in good health and CMV-seropositive. V is TRBV27 and J is TRBJ1-1; tentatively, D is TRBD1 (5 bases). Specimen: PBMCs. CDR3 sequence: CASSFTGAEAFF. CDR3 nucleotides: TGTGCCAGCAGTTTTACAGGTGCTGAAGCTTTCTTT.